This TCR beta chain is drawn from a study of blood T cell repertoires in COVID-19. Per the germline V gene, CDR1 is LNHDA and CDR2 is SQIVND (reference sequence). Losses at the gene ends were 5 bases for V and 5 bases for J; bases not matched to a gene: 7. The CDR3 has 14 residues. The assay was immunoSEQ multiplex PCR, and TCRdb's table has in-frame clones only and misses some. The table includes about 130,000 clones, 86% detected once. The TCR comes from a woman in her fifties or sixties who had recovered from COVID-19. The chain joins TRBV19 to TRBJ2-3; TRBD2 matches 7 bases. Sequencing was done on a sample of PBMCs or T cells enriched from blood (not recorded which). The CDR3, as DNA: TGTGCCAGTAGTCCTGGACTAGAGTTAGATACGCAGTATTTT. It translates to CASSPGLELDTQYF.